The present T cell receptor beta chain was sequenced within a study of T-cell reconstitution after alpha-beta-depleted transplantation in children. Construction of the TCRbeta library involved unique molecular identifiers. Each CDR3 protein gets one entry after TCRdb re-called the PCR reads with MiXCR. The repertoire holds about 980,000 distinct CDR3 sequences, with less than 30% as singletons. Worth noting for this clonotype: Its antigen is currently unknown.

Study-level findings and limits: T-cell counts and diversity at one year following transplant were attributed mainly to newly produced T cells. Some patients owed their high day-60 TCRbeta diversity to surviving recipient T cells and thymic progenitors. After transplant, at about two months, alpha-beta T cells were reportedly derived from several hundred expanded graft clones.

CDR1 is MGHRA and CDR2 is YSYEKL in the germline V gene. The V gene lost 3 bases and the J gene lost 0 bases, with 17 bases spanning the gap. The length of the CDR3 is 17 residues. The TCR sequence derives from a boy under two years old who had a stem cell transplant for SCID, so the T cells may come from the graft donor. This sample comprised PBMCs, mostly from graft donor cells, obtained 360 days after TCRalphabeta/CD19-depleted stem cell transplant. The chain carries TRBV4-1 and TRBJ2-5; D uncertain. CDR3 loop: CASSHEFRYAYQETQYF. CDR3 in DNA: TGCGCCAGCAGCCACGAATTCCGATACGCGTACCAAGAGACCCAGTACTTC.